This passage covers 11 T cell receptor beta chains from one sample sequenced in a study. MiXCR was run by TCRdb on the RT-PCR reads, yielding one entry per CDR3 protein. The repertoire consists of around 700,000 distinct CDR3 sequences, with approximately 15% occurring once and the leading ten covering 3% to 4.5%. Sequenced sample: memory CD4+ T cells from blood. Source of these receptors: a female donor in good health, serving as a healthy control.

This chain uses TRBV15 with TRBJ2-1, with unresolved D. Looked up from germline, CDR1 is LNHNV and CDR2 is YYDKDF (reference sequence). The CDR3 is 17 amino acids. V was cut by 0 bases and J by 0 bases, with 12 bases left in between. The CDR3 reads CATSREGTVSSYNEQFF. CDR3 sequence (DNA): TGTGCCACCAGCAGAGAGGGTACTGTGAGCTCCTACAATGAGCAGTTCTTC.

In this sample, this clonotype turned up many times. V is TRBV29-1 and J is TRBJ2-1; 10 nucleotides align to TRBD2. The germline V gene has CDR1 SQVTM and CDR2 ANQGSEA. The CDR3 extends over 19 amino acids. V dropped 0 bases and J dropped 7; count of bases not matched to a gene: 18. CDR3 sequence: CSVEDRISGRNNRGNEQFF. DNA of the CDR3: TGCAGCGTTGAAGATCGTATTAGCGGGAGGAATAACCGCGGGAATGAGCAGTTCTTC.

This clonotype was observed at least ten times. The chain uses TRBV20-1 and TRBJ2-5; 15 nucleotides match TRBD2. J gave up 4 bases and V 6 bases, and 6 bases lay outside the gene matches. The CDR3 loop spans 15 amino acids. The germline V gene encodes CDR1 DFQATT and CDR2 SNEGSKA (reference sequence). The CDR3 sequence: CSAPRTSGRGETQYF. The CDR3 DNA reads TGCAGTGCGCCGAGGACTAGCGGGAGGGGAGAGACCCAGTACTTC.

In its sample, this clonotype was seen a few times. J is TRBJ2-1 and V is TRBV7-3; 16 positions agree with TRBD2. In germline, CDR1 is SGHTA, CDR2 FQGTGA. The CDR3 has 17 amino acids. The ends lost 5 bases at V and 8 bases at J; junction bases unmatched: 9. The CDR3 bases are TGTGCCAGCAGCCGGGGACTAGCGGGAGGGACCGGGGATGAGCAGTTCTTC. As protein: CASSRGLAGGTGDEQFF.

This clonotype was counted many times. The gene calls are TRBV7-6 and TRBJ1-2, with D possibly being TRBD1 (5 bases). This CDR3 comprises 15 residues. Trimming removed 1 base from V and 1 base from J, with 10 bases in between. Looked up from germline, CDR1 is SGHVS and CDR2 is FNYEAQ. CDR3 in amino acids: CASSLGHGGNYGYTF. CDR3 coding DNA: TGTGCCAGCAGCTTAGGTCACGGGGGTAACTATGGCTACACCTTC.

The chain recombines TRBV30 with TRBJ2-7; 7 bases are shared with TRBD1. CDR1 and CDR2 (germline): GTSNPN, SVGIG (reference sequence). V dropped 3 bases and J dropped 6; count of bases not matched to a gene: 8. The CDR3 totals 13 residues. This CDR3 is CAWSWGTEGEQYF. For the CDR3, the DNA is TGTGCCTGGAGCTGGGGGACAGAGGGCGAGCAGTACTTC. Full variable domain (rest looked up from reference TRBV30 and TRBJ2-7): SQTIHQWPATLVQPVGSPLSLECTVEGTSNPNLYWYRQAAGRGLQLLFYSVGIGQISSEVPQNLSASRPQDRQFILSSKKLLLSDSGFYLCAWSWGTEGEQYFGPGTRLTVT.

This clonotype has just a few counts. The V call is TRBV7-8, the J call TRBJ2-7; tentatively, D is TRBD1 (6 bases). CDR1 SGHVS and CDR2 FQNEAQ come from the germline V gene. Trimming cost V 4 bases and J 0 bases, with 13 bases left between them. The CDR3 extends over 15 amino acids. CDR3 amino acids: CASSWQTGASYEQYF. Here the CDR3 DNA reads TGTGCCAGCAGCTGGCAGACAGGTGCCTCCTACGAGCAGTACTTC.

The V call is TRBV9, the J call TRBJ2-7; TRBD2 aligns across 9 bases. Per the germline V gene, CDR1 is SGDLS and CDR2 is YYNGEE. V shed 4 bases and J 2 bases; nucleotides not matched to a gene: 7. The CDR3 is 15 residues long. CDR3 sequence reads: CASSRGGRGTYEQYF. The CDR3 nucleotides read TGTGCCAGCAGCCGGGGCGGGAGGGGAACCTACGAGCAGTACTTC.

Ten or more counts support this clonotype. This chain connects TRBV29-1 to TRBJ2-7; D is unclear. The CDR3 has 12 amino acids. The germline V gene encodes CDR1 SQVTM and CDR2 ANQGSEA. V was cut by 8 bases and J by 2 bases, with 13 bases left in between. The CDR3 region has the DNA TGCAGCCTTGGTACTTCGGCCTACGAGCAGTACTTC. Amino acids: CSLGTSAYEQYF.

This clonotype was seen ten or more times. In nucleotides, the CDR3 is TGCGCCAGCAGCTTGGTGGGGGACAGGGATCTCGACGAGCAGTACTTC. Its protein product is CASSLVGDRDLDEQYF. The chain employs TRBV5-1 and TRBJ2-7; 9 bases are shared with TRBD1. The CDR3 has 16 amino acids. Germline lookup yields CDR1 SGHRS and CDR2 YFSETQ. J gave up 5 bases and V 0 bases, and 9 bases lay outside the gene matches.

The chain uses TRBV5-1 and TRBJ1-2; D call uncertain. CDR3 length: 16 amino acids. Per the germline V gene, CDR1 is SGHRS and CDR2 is YFSETQ. The germline V and J ends were trimmed by 0 bases and 5 bases, with 17 bases remaining between them. In DNA form, the CDR3 reads TGCGCCAGCAGCTTGGCGTTGGCTGCGGGTGGTTATGGCTACACCTTC. Translation: CASSLALAAGGYGYTF.